Sequencing of this TCR beta chain was carried out in a study of blood T cell repertoires in COVID-19. Whole-study context: Acute-phase and convalescent COVID-19 samples originated in the United States, Italy and Spain. PBMCs, B-cell-depleted T cells, or T cells provided the cDNA or gDNA that made up the material.

In germline, CDR1 is DFQATT, CDR2 SNEGSKA (reference sequence). The CDR3 spans 15 residues. The ends lost 6 bases at V and 3 bases at J; junction bases unmatched: 8. Original processing methods: Estimation of nucleated cell counts relied on the amplification of reference gene primers. Some clones are missing from TCRdb's copy, which holds only in-frame ones; the method was immunoSEQ multiplex PCR. V, J and clone size were drawn from that table, and D and trimming were deduced from the DNA. Found here are 120,000 or so clones, more than 75% of them singletons; the top ten hold 7.6%. Sequenced: peripheral blood. This clonotype originated in a man aged 50-59 years with acute or convalescent COVID-19. This chain links TRBV20-1 with TRBJ2-1; 10 bases fit TRBD2. The CDR3 loop is CSASPVAGGYNEQFF. The CDR3 coding sequence is TGCAGTGCGAGTCCTGTAGCGGGAGGCTACAATGAGCAGTTCTTC.